Below, 10 T cell receptor beta chains from the same sample are listed, as sequenced in a study of blood T cell repertoires in COVID-19. Clones were sequenced by immunoSEQ multiplex PCR, and TCRdb holds only the in-frame ones, with some missing. Of about 100,000 clones listed, roughly 72% are singletons. Material for sequencing was peripheral blood. These TCRs come from an elderly man with acute or convalescent COVID-19.

The gene calls are TRBV29-1 and TRBJ2-3; D unclear. Germline V CDR1 and CDR2: SQVTM, ANQGSEA. This CDR3 spans 15 amino acids. V lost 4 bases, J lost 1 base, and 15 bases lay in between. The CDR3 protein is CSVGSNTLGTDTQYF. The CDR3 DNA follows: TGCAGCGTTGGTTCCAACACCCTGGGCACAGATACGCAGTATTTT.

The rearrangement joins TRBV5-4 to TRBJ2-3; TRBD2 matches 15 bases. V lost 4 bases and J lost 0; bases outside the gene matches: 0. The germline gives CDR1 SGHNT, CDR2 YYREEE (reference sequence). This CDR3 is built from 16 residues. This chain's CDR3 is CASSGLAGGSTDTQYF. Here the CDR3 DNA reads TGTGCCAGCAGCGGACTAGCGGGAGGGAGCACAGATACGCAGTATTTT.

V and J are TRBV29-1 and TRBJ2-3; perhaps TRBD2 as D (6 bases). The CDR3 spans 14 residues. Germline loops: CDR1 SQVTM, CDR2 ANQGSEA. The V gene lost 6 bases and the J gene lost 0 bases, with 13 bases spanning the gap. In DNA form, the CDR3 reads TGCAGCGTACGACGGGAGTTAAGCACAGATACGCAGTATTTT. It codes for CSVRRELSTDTQYF.

V gene TRBV25-1 combines with J gene TRBJ2-5; D unresolved. CDR1 MGHDK and CDR2 SYGVNS come from the germline V gene. CDR3 length: 10 amino acids. Trimming removed 7 bases from V and 5 bases from J, with 5 bases in between. The CDR3 region has the DNA TGTGCCAGCATGAGTGAGACCCAGTACTTC. Its protein is CASMSETQYF.

This clone has just one count. V is TRBV18 and J is TRBJ2-2; D possibly corresponds to TRBD1 (5 bases). This CDR3 contains 14 residues. Trimming removed 1 base at V and 6 bases at J, with 9 bases between. Germline V CDR1 and CDR2: KGHSH, LQKENI. CDR3 amino acids: CASSPQGLAGELFF. In DNA, the CDR3 is TGTGCCAGCTCACCACAGGGGTTGGCCGGGGAGCTGTTTTTT.

The V and J genes are TRBV29-1 and TRBJ1-2, with a weak D call TRBD1 (5 bases). This CDR3 has 11 residues. The germline V gene has CDR1 SQVTM and CDR2 ANQGSEA. V lost 3 bases and J 5 bases, leaving 7 bases between the germline ends. CDR3 sequence: CSVDKGYGYTF. CDR3 nucleotide sequence: TGCAGCGTTGATAAGGGGTATGGCTACACCTTC. The full variable domain, its missing parts supplied by reference TRBV29-1 and TRBJ1-2, is SAVISQKPSRDICQRGTSLTIQCQVDSQVTMMFWYRQQPGQSLTLIATANQGSEATYESGFVIDKFPISRPNLTFSTLTVSNMSPEDSSIYLCSVDKGYGYTFGSGTRLTVV.

The chain recombines TRBV28 with TRBJ2-1, with 9 bases aligning to TRBD1. Looked up from germline, CDR1 is MDHEN and CDR2 is SYDVKM. This CDR3 contains 14 residues. J was trimmed by 6 bases and V by 6 bases; bases with no gene match: 6. CDR3: CASSHRQGGNEQFF. CDR3 nucleotides: TGTGCCAGCAGCCACAGACAGGGGGGCAATGAGCAGTTCTTC.

J is TRBJ2-5 and V is TRBV7-9, with 9 bases lining up with TRBD1. The V gene end was trimmed by 3 bases and the J gene end by 2 bases; junction bases not matched to a gene: 4. Looked up from germline, CDR1 is SEHNR and CDR2 is FQNEAQ (reference sequence). There are 15 residues in the CDR3. CDR3 bases: TGTGCCAGCAGCTTGGGAGGGACAGGGCAAGAGACCCAGTACTTC. Encoded protein: CASSLGGTGQETQYF.

This sequence joins TRBV5-3 and TRBJ1-1, with 10 bases lining up with TRBD1. TRBV5-3 is known as an ORF, though its function is uncertain. V lost 0 bases and J lost 5; bases outside the gene matches: 10. This CDR3 contains 17 residues. The CDR3 bases are TGTGCCAGAAGCTTGGCTTATCCGGGACAGGGGAGAACTGAAGCTTTCTTT. Amino acids: CARSLAYPGQGRTEAFF.

This chain joins TRBV24-1 and TRBJ2-5; 7 bases line up with TRBD1. J lost 5 bases, V lost 8 bases, and 7 bases had no gene match. The germline V gene encodes CDR1 KGHDR and CDR2 SFDVKD. This CDR3 is 13 amino acids long. CDR3 nucleotides: TGTGCCACCACGGACAGGTCTAGCGAGACCCAGTACTTC. It yields the protein CATTDRSSETQYF.